This TCR beta chain was sequenced in a study of cytomegalovirus exposure and HLA in healthy donors. The study, taken as a whole, reports: Analysis performed later showed TCR beta chains linked to HLA being more clonally expanded than equally common others.

The V gene's germline CDR1 is MGHRA and CDR2 YSYEKL. V was pared by 5 bases and J by 4 bases, with 9 bases of the junction left unmatched. This CDR3 is 17 amino acids long. 13 Jbeta primers and 60 Vbeta primers were used for the PCR. Sequencing used immunoSEQ multiplex PCR; TCRdb keeps in-frame clones, though not all of them. The sample has 100,000 to 150,000 clones; 70% to 80% are singletons. This clone was seen only once. The antigen remains undetermined. V gene TRBV4-1 combines with J gene TRBJ2-1, with 12 bases aligning to TRBD2. Sequencing was carried out using PBMCs. The receptor comes from a man aged 35-49 years in good health and CMV-seropositive. CDR3 loop: CASSTRTSGKPYNEQFF. The CDR3 region has the DNA TGCGCCAGCAGCACCCGGACTAGCGGGAAACCTTACAATGAGCAGTTCTTC.